A single sample is the source of the 25 T cell receptor beta chains below, sequenced in a study of neurological immune-mediated disorders. TCRdb reprocessed the 5' RACE reads via MiXCR and lists one record per CDR3 protein. Of some 60,000 distinct CDR3 sequences in the sample, less than 6% were seen once. The sequenced sample consisted of PBMCs. The receptors come from a woman aged 45-65 years with multiple sclerosis.

This chain joins TRBV12-5 and TRBJ2-7; a possible D gene is TRBD1 (6 bases). The CDR3 sequence is 13 residues long. Germline values: CDR1 LGHNT, CDR2 FRNRAP. The germline V and J ends were trimmed by 6 bases and 7 bases, with 16 bases remaining between them. The DNA for the CDR3 is TGTGCTAGTGGGCCCACACAGGGAAAAGAGCAGTACGTC. Translating gives CASGPTQGKEQYV.

This clonotype was picked up many times. This chain uses TRBV5-1 with TRBJ2-7; no clear D. The CDR3 is 14 residues long. Germline V gene data show CDR1 as SGHRS and CDR2 as YFSETQ. V was cut by 3 bases and J by 0 bases, with 10 bases left in between. The CDR3 region has the DNA TGCGCCAGCAGCTCAAGACCTAGCTCCTACGAGCAGTACTTC. This gives the protein CASSSRPSSYEQYF. Filled out from reference TRBV5-1 and TRBJ2-7, the complete variable domain reads KAGVTQTPRYLIKTRGQQVTLSCSPISGHRSVSWYQQTPGQGLQFLFEYFSETQRNKGNFPGRFSGRQFSNSRSEMNVSTLELGDSALYLCASSSRPSSYEQYFGPGTRLTVT.

The sample holds many counts of this clonotype. The chain uses TRBV13 and TRBJ1-1, with TRBD1 as a possible D gene (5 bases). V was clipped by 5 bases and J by 1 base, with 11 bases between them. The CDR3 runs 14 residues. Germline CDR1 PRHDT, CDR2 FYEKMQ (reference sequence). The CDR3 sequence is CASSPRRGNTEAFF. CDR3 in DNA: TGTGCCAGCAGCCCCCGAAGGGGGAACACTGAAGCTTTCTTT.

In its sample, this clonotype was seen many times. This sequence joins TRBV20-1 and TRBJ2-1; D gene ambiguous. The germline gives CDR1 DFQATT, CDR2 SNEGSKA (reference sequence). The CDR3 is 12 residues long. Trimming removed 6 bases from V and 6 bases from J, with 12 bases in between. CDR3 sequence: CSAGPGPNEQFF. The CDR3 nucleotides are TGCAGTGCCGGACCCGGGCCCAATGAGCAGTTCTTC.

This rearrangement joins TRBV11-2 to TRBJ2-7; D call uncertain. V lost 5 bases, J lost 6 bases, and 8 bases lay in between. The CDR3 is made up of 11 amino acids. Germline CDR1 reads SGHAT; CDR2 reads FQNNGV. The CDR3 DNA reads TGTGCCAGCAGCCTCAGGACCGAGCAGTACTTC. Protein sequence: CASSLRTEQYF.

This clonotype showed up many times. This chain connects TRBV11-3 to TRBJ1-6; D is possibly TRBD1 (6 bases). The V gene lost 5 bases and the J gene lost 7 bases, with 15 bases spanning the gap. CDR1 is SGHNT and CDR2 is YENEEA in the germline V gene. The CDR3 extends over 15 amino acids. The CDR3 nucleotides read TGTGCCAGCAGCCCTACTACAGGGAGAAATTCACCCCTCCACTTT. Protein: CASSPTTGRNSPLHF.

This clonotype was observed at least ten times. This chain connects TRBV4-1 to TRBJ2-6; 11 bases are a match to TRBD2. CDR1 is MGHRA and CDR2 is YSYEKL in the germline V gene. With V trimmed by 2 bases and J by 0 bases, 9 bases remained unmatched. CDR3 length: 20 residues. The CDR3 bases are TGCGCCAGCAGCCAATTATTTCTAGCGGGGGGAAACTCTGGGGCCAACGTCCTGACTTTC. It yields the protein CASSQLFLAGGNSGANVLTF.

This clonotype was counted only a few times. One junction end does not reproduce the germline sequence, and a read error may be involved. The chain carries TRBV20-1 and TRBJ1-3; D not certain. CDR1 DFQATT and CDR2 SNEGSKA come from the germline V gene (reference sequence). This CDR3 is built from 13 residues. CDR3 sequence: CSAPLGSGKTIYF. As DNA, the CDR3 is TGCAGTGCCCCGCTGGGGTCAGGAAAAACCATATATTTT.

There are many counts of this clonotype. The junction differs from germline at one of its ends, possibly a read error. The chain has TRBV5-1 and TRBJ1-6, with TRBD1 as a possible D gene (6 bases). CDR3 length equals 16 residues. Germline V CDR1 and CDR2: SGHRS, YFSETQ. This chain's CDR3 is CASSSQGSSYNSPLNF. As DNA, the CDR3 is TGCGCCAGCAGCAGTCAGGGGAGTTCCTATAATTCACCCCTCAACTTT. Supplemented by reference TRBV5-1 and TRBJ1-6, the full variable domain reads KAGVTQTPRYLIKTRGQQVTLSCSPISGHRSVSWYQQTPGQGLQFLFEYFSETQRNKGNFPGRFSGRQFSNSRSEMNVSTLELGDSALYLCASSSQGSSYNSPLNFGNGTRLTVT.

This clonotype was detected ten times or more. This rearrangement joins TRBV4-3 to TRBJ1-6; 7 nucleotides agree with TRBD1. V trimming: 0 bases; J trimming: 8 bases; junction bases outside the gene matches: 7. The CDR3 has 16 amino acids. The germline gives CDR1 LGHNA, CDR2 YSLEER. In DNA, the CDR3 is TGCGCCAGCAGCCAAGATCTAGGGGGCAATTATTCACCCCTCCACTTT. Amino acid sequence: CASSQDLGGNYSPLHF.

This clonotype was counted ten times or more. This chain joins TRBV6-5 and TRBJ2-2, with TRBD1 as a possible D gene (6 bases). The germline V gene has CDR1 MNHEY and CDR2 SVGAGI. The CDR3 is 14 amino acids. V dropped 0 bases and J dropped 6 bases, with 8 bases sitting between them. Here the CDR3 DNA reads TGTGCCAGCAGTTACTCAAGGGGGTCCGGGGAGCTGTTTTTT. The encoded protein is CASSYSRGSGELFF.

Points on this clonotype: The junction and the germline gene differ at one end; a read error may be behind it. V is TRBV12-3 or TRBV12-4 and J is TRBJ1-5, with TRBD1 as a possible D gene (5 bases). This CDR3 contains 16 residues. Written as DNA, the CDR3 is TGTGCCAGCAGTTTGAAGGCAGGGTGGAGCAATCAGCCCCAGAATTTT. This translates into CASSLKAGWSNQPQNF.

This clonotype showed up many times. The chain recombines TRBV29-1 with TRBJ2-3; TRBD1 is a possible D gene (6 bases). From germline, CDR1 is SQVTM and CDR2 ANQGSEA. V was cut by 3 bases and J by 1 base, with 11 bases left in between. This CDR3 region has 14 residues. CDR3 sequence (DNA): TGCAGCGTTGACCCGGGACAAGGCACAGATACGCAGTATTTT. Residues: CSVDPGQGTDTQYF.

This clonotype showed up many times. This chain connects TRBV7-2 to TRBJ2-3; unclear D gene. Trimming left V 6 bases short and J 4 bases short, with 5 bases between. The CDR3 is 11 residues long. Germline V gene data show CDR1 as SGHTA and CDR2 as FQGNSA. In DNA, the CDR3 is TGTGCCAGCAGTGACTCAGATACGCAGTATTTT. Its translation is CASSDSDTQYF.

Ten or more counts support this clonotype. The V gene is TRBV12-3 or TRBV12-4, the J gene TRBJ1-1, with D unclear. The CDR3 consists of 14 residues. Trimming pared 3 bases from V and 1 base from J, leaving 9 bases between. The CDR3 here is CASSLRSRNTEAFF. The CDR3 nucleotides read TGTGCCAGCAGTTTGAGGTCCCGGAACACTGAAGCTTTCTTT.

This clonotype was observed many times. The chain links TRBV6-5 to TRBJ2-1; TRBD1 aligns across 7 bases. The J segment lost 6 bases and the V segment lost 6 bases, leaving 5 bases of the junction unmatched. The CDR3 loop spans 13 amino acids. Germline CDR1 is MNHEY and CDR2 is SVGAGI. As DNA, the CDR3 is TGTGCCAGCAGGGACTGGGACAGCAATGAGCAGTTCTTC. Translation: CASRDWDSNEQFF.

The sample holds many counts of this clonotype. V is TRBV25-1 and J is TRBJ2-7, with TRBD2 as a possible D gene (6 bases). Trimming cost V 1 base and J 8 bases, with 15 bases left between them. This CDR3 spans 14 amino acids. CDR1 and CDR2 from the germline V gene are MGHDK and SYGVNS. In DNA, the CDR3 is TGTGCCAGCAGTGAATCCTCAGGGAGGAAGCAGCAGTACGTC. This translates into CASSESSGRKQQYV.

This clonotype was observed at least ten times. The rearrangement uses TRBV20-1 and TRBJ2-7, with D perhaps TRBD1 or TRBD2 (5 bases each). The CDR3 has 14 residues. Per the germline V gene, CDR1 is DFQATT and CDR2 is SNEGSKA (reference sequence). The germline V and J ends were trimmed by 5 bases and 2 bases, with 16 bases remaining between them. The CDR3 sequence is CSADRDPAAYEQYF. The CDR3 DNA is TGCAGTGCTGATCGGGACCCAGCCGCCTACGAGCAGTACTTC.

This clonotype was recorded many times. This chain links TRBV7-2 with TRBJ2-4; D may be TRBD2 (6 bases). The germline CDR1 and CDR2 sequences are SGHTA and FQGNSA. V lost 2 bases, J lost 8 bases, and 13 bases lay in between. The CDR3 contains 14 residues. The CDR3, as DNA: TGTGCCAGCAGCTTATCTGACCGGAGGGACATTCAGTACTTC. Translation: CASSLSDRRDIQYF.

Remarks on this clonotype: Just one base apart from a much larger clone, this may be a read error. The rearrangement joins TRBV12-3 or TRBV12-4 to TRBJ1-2; D is unclear. This CDR3 has 14 residues. V was shortened by 1 base and J by 1 base, with 7 bases between the two germline ends. The DNA of the CDR3 is TGTGCCAGCAGTTTAGGAGAGAATAACTATGGCTACACCTTC. Translated: CASSLGENNYGYTF.

This clonotype was seen repeatedly, ten times or more. The junction differs from germline at one of its ends, possibly a read error. For the CDR3, the DNA is TGTGCCAGCAGCTTAGGTCCCGGTAATTCACCCCTCAACTTT. This encodes CASSLGPGNSPLNF. This chain connects TRBV7-9 to TRBJ1-6; no clear D gene. Per the germline V gene, CDR1 is SEHNR and CDR2 is FQNEAQ (reference sequence). This CDR3 is 14 amino acids long.

This clonotype has at least ten counts. This chain links TRBV5-4 with TRBJ2-1; 8 bases align to TRBD1. The CDR3 loop spans 15 amino acids. The germline V gene has CDR1 SGHNT and CDR2 YYREEE (reference sequence). The trim removed 4 bases at V and 3 bases at J, leaving 6 bases unmatched. CDR3 coding DNA: TGTGCCAGCAGCATTTTACAGGGGGTCTACAATGAGCAGTTCTTC. Amino acids: CASSILQGVYNEQFF.

The table lists this clonotype with many counts. A read error may account for a junction end that differs from germline. The chain couples TRBV12-3 or TRBV12-4 to TRBJ1-5; 7 positions agree with TRBD1. The CDR3 is 14 residues long. CDR3 amino acids: CASSRTGVNQPQNF. CDR3 DNA sequence: TGTGCCAGCAGTCGAACAGGGGTCAATCAGCCCCAGAATTTT.

The table lists this clonotype with many counts. This chain joins TRBV9 and TRBJ2-3, with TRBD2 matching over 11 bases. From germline, CDR1 is SGDLS and CDR2 YYNGEE. J was trimmed by 2 bases and V by 0 bases; bases with no gene match: 5. CDR3 size: 17 residues. CDR3 region: CASSVEELAGVTDTQYF. The CDR3 DNA reads as TGTGCCAGCAGCGTAGAAGAACTAGCGGGGGTCACAGATACGCAGTATTTT.

This clonotype was counted at least ten times. CDR3 DNA sequence: TGCGCCAGCAGCTGGGGACAGCCCTCCTACAATGAGCAGTTCTTC. It is translated as CASSWGQPSYNEQFF. The chain combines TRBV5-1 with TRBJ2-1, with TRBD1 matching over 7 bases. Germline loops: CDR1 SGHRS, CDR2 YFSETQ. The CDR3 has 15 residues. The J segment lost 0 bases and the V segment lost 3 bases, leaving 3 bases of the junction unmatched.